One and the same sample provided the 8 T cell receptor beta chains below, sequenced in a study of tumor-infiltrating lymphocytes in primary liver carcinoma. Making TCR beta cDNA involved 400 to 600 ng total RNA and a constant-region primer. Sequencing libraries for TCR beta derived from three nested multiplex PCR rounds that used slightly modified ARM-PCR. PCR rounds one and two used TRBV1-TRBV30 forward primers with a C-beta reverse primer for around 9 cycles each. Each CDR3 protein gets one entry after TCRdb re-called the multiplex PCR reads with MiXCR. This table has roughly 22,000 distinct CDR3 sequences, around 81% appearing once. RNA and DNA were co-extracted from roughly 20-30 mg of unsorted bulk tissue. The sequencing sample was made of liver tumor tissue from sampling region 2. Subset indicated: tumor region T2, inferior pole. The receptors come from a woman aged 25 to 45 with primary liver carcinoma and hepatitis B virus infection.

The chain uses TRBV6-5 and TRBJ1-1; D call uncertain. This CDR3 spans 11 amino acids. Germline assignment: CDR1 MNHEY and CDR2 SVGAGI. V lost 5 bases, J lost 10 bases, and 11 bases lay in between. The DNA for the CDR3 is TGTGCCAGCAGTCATGAAGATGTAGCTTTCTTT. As protein: CASSHEDVAFF.

This rearrangement joins TRBV28 to TRBJ2-7; 8 bases line up with TRBD1. Trimming removed 7 bases from V and 6 bases from J; junction bases left unmatched: 11. In germline, CDR1 is MDHEN, CDR2 SYDVKM. The CDR3 covers 14 residues. CDR3 residues: CASNSTGTGGEQYF. The CDR3 coding sequence is TGTGCCAGCAATTCAACCGGAACAGGGGGCGAGCAGTACTTC.

As regards this clonotype: The junction does not match germline at one end; this may be a read error. The V gene is TRBV7-8, the J gene TRBJ2-7; possibly TRBD1 or TRBD2 for D (5 bases each). The CDR3 spans 16 residues. The germline CDR1 and CDR2 sequences are SGHVS and FQNEAQ. CDR3 bases: TGTGTCAGCAGCGCCCCCCGGGGCCTCGCCCTCTACGAGCAGTATTTC. Translation gives CVSSAPRGLALYEQYF.

The gene calls are TRBV5-4 and TRBJ1-2, with 7 bases matching TRBD1. Germline lookup yields CDR1 SGHNT and CDR2 YYREEE (reference sequence). The CDR3 is 14 residues long. The junction had 10 bases not matched to a gene; V was cut back by 4 bases and J by 7 bases. The CDR3: CASSQTGLMRGYTF. The CDR3 bases are TGTGCCAGCAGCCAGACAGGGCTTATGCGTGGCTACACCTTC.

This chain joins TRBV2 and TRBJ2-3; D might be TRBD2 (5 bases). Trimming removed 3 bases at V and 5 bases at J, with 12 bases between. Germline values: CDR1 SNHLY, CDR2 FYNNEI. The CDR3 sequence is 14 residues long. The CDR3 nucleotides are TGTGCCAGCAGTGATGAGAGGGTAATAGATACGCAGTATTTT. This codes for CASSDERVIDTQYF.

Remarks on this clonotype: Its ends do not fully match the called genes, so a read error is possible. The rearrangement uses TRBV11-1 and TRBJ2-4; TRBD2 matches 7 bases. The CDR3 extends over 17 amino acids. Germline V gene lookup returns CDR1 SGHAT and CDR2 FQDESV (reference sequence). Written as DNA, the CDR3 is TGTGCCAGCAGCTTTCCCGGGACCAGCGGGACCGAAAACCTTCAGTACTTC. Its protein product is CASSFPGTSGTENLQYF.

For this clonotype: A junction boundary mismatches the germline segment, possibly from a read error. The rearrangement joins TRBV5-6 to TRBJ2-1; D is perhaps TRBD1 or TRBD2 (7 bases each). The CDR3 extends over 19 amino acids. Germline V CDR1 and CDR2: SGHDT, YYEEEE. CDR3 loop: CASRGYGSGGGPTYNEQFF. CDR3 bases: TGTGCTAGCAGGGGGTACGGGTCTGGCGGGGGTCCAACCTACAATGAGCAGTTCTTC. Drawing the rest from reference TRBV5-6 and TRBJ2-1, the complete variable domain is DAGVTQSPTHLIKTRGQQVTLRCSPKSGHDTVSWYQQALGQGPQFIFQYYEEEERQRGNFPDRFSGHQFPNYSSELNVNALLLGDSALYLCASRGYGSGGGPTYNEQFFGPGTRLTVL.

About this clonotype itself: The CDR3 ends on some other residue instead of the conserved phenylalanine or tryptophan, so this is likely a read error. The chain employs TRBV4-3 and TRBJ2-1; D is undetermined. Per the germline V gene, CDR1 is LGHNA and CDR2 is YSLEER. This CDR3 comprises 14 residues. The V end was cut by 3 bases, the J end by 8 bases, with 14 bases between. This CDR3 is CASSHTALVYEQFL. The CDR3 DNA sequence: TGCGCCAGCAGCCACACAGCGTTGGTCTATGAGCAGTTCCTC.